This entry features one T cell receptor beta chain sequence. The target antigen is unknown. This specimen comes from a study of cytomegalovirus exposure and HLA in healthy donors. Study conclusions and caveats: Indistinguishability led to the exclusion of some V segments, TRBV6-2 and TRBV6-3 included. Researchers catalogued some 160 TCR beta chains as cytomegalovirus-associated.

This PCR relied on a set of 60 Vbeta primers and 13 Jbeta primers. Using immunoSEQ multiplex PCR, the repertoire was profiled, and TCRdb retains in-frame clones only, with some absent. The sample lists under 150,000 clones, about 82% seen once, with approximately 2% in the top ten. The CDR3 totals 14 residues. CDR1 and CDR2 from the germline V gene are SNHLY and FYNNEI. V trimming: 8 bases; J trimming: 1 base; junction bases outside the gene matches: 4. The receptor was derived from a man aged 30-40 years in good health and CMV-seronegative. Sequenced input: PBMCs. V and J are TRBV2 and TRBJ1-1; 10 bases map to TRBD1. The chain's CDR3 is CASGWDRGNTEAFF. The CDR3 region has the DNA TGTGCCAGCGGTTGGGACAGGGGGAACACTGAAGCTTTCTTT.